These 29 T cell receptor beta chains were sequenced from one sample in a study of cytomegalovirus exposure and HLA in healthy donors. Primers included in the PCR were 60 Vbeta and 13 Jbeta primers. The table came from immunoSEQ multiplex PCR; TCRdb's copy has only in-frame clones and leaves some out. The table lists about 190,000 clones, roughly 80% of them singletons. The sample was PBMCs. The receptors come from a woman aged 25 to 39 in good health and CMV-seropositive.

The chain links TRBV18 to TRBJ2-7; weak D call: TRBD1 (6 bases). V lost 7 bases, J lost 6 bases, and 13 bases lay in between. The germline V gene encodes CDR1 KGHSH and CDR2 LQKENI. CDR3 length equals 12 residues. The CDR3 DNA reads TGTGCCAGCTGGGAGACAGGCTCCGAGCAGTACTTC. Amino acids: CASWETGSEQYF.

The CDR3 region is CASSLGLAGPYEQYF. The CDR3 DNA sequence: TGCGCCAGCAGCTTGGGACTAGCGGGACCCTACGAGCAGTACTTC. The gene calls are TRBV5-1 and TRBJ2-7, with 11 bases lining up with TRBD2. V lost 0 bases, J lost 2 bases, and 1 base stayed unmatched. The germline CDR1 and CDR2 sequences are SGHRS and YFSETQ. This CDR3 contains 15 residues.

The chain couples TRBV6-1 to TRBJ2-7; 10 bases match TRBD2. Germline CDR1 reads MNHNS; CDR2 reads SASEGT. V trimming: 2 bases; J trimming: 6 bases; junction bases outside the gene matches: 7. The CDR3 extends over 15 amino acids. The CDR3 spells CASSEIGLAGVEQYF. The CDR3 coding sequence is TGTGCCAGCAGTGAAATCGGTCTAGCGGGAGTCGAGCAGTACTTC.

The chain couples TRBV10-1 to TRBJ2-7; D is perhaps TRBD1 (6 bases). The CDR3 loop spans 13 amino acids. The germline V and J ends were trimmed by 3 bases and 3 bases, with 9 bases remaining between them. CDR1 is WNHNN, CDR2 SYGVQD, per germline (reference sequence). The CDR3 sequence: CASSEGQNYEQYF. The DNA of the CDR3 is TGCGCCAGCAGTGAAGGACAGAACTACGAGCAGTACTTC.

The chain joins TRBV9 to TRBJ2-5; TRBD2 matches at 13 bases. Per germline, CDR1 SGDLS and CDR2 YYNGEE. J was trimmed by 4 bases and V by 4 bases; bases with no gene match: 16. The CDR3 is 19 amino acids. The CDR3 nucleotides are TGTGCCAGCAGCCGAGAGGTGACAGGGACTAGCGGGATTGCAGAGACCCAGTACTTC. It encodes CASSREVTGTSGIAETQYF.

This chain joins TRBV10-1 and TRBJ2-1; 10 bases align to TRBD2. The CDR3 consists of 16 residues. In germline, CDR1 is WNHNN, CDR2 SYGVQD (reference sequence). The J segment lost 8 bases and the V segment lost 3 bases, leaving 10 bases of the junction unmatched. The CDR3 here is CASSDVASGRRDEQFF. The CDR3 bases are TGCGCCAGCAGTGATGTAGCTAGCGGGAGAAGGGATGAGCAGTTCTTC.

This clone was recorded once. The chain recombines TRBV19 with TRBJ1-5; 11 bases agree with TRBD1. The junction had 6 bases not matched to a gene; V was cut back by 5 bases and J by 3 bases. CDR3 length equals 16 residues. CDR1 is LNHDA, CDR2 SQIVND, per germline (reference sequence). The CDR3 sequence: CASSAGTGGYNQPQHF. The DNA of the CDR3 is TGTGCCAGTAGTGCGGGGACAGGGGGTTACAATCAGCCCCAGCATTTT.

This clone was observed once. The chain is built from TRBV6-1 and TRBJ2-1, with D unresolved. The CDR3 totals 13 residues. CDR1 and CDR2 from the germline V gene are MNHNS and SASEGT. Trimming pared 8 bases from V and 2 bases from J, leaving 10 bases between. Here the CDR3 DNA reads TGTGCCAGCCGACATTTACCCTACAATGAGCAGTTCTTC. It specifies CASRHLPYNEQFF.

The V and J genes are TRBV28 and TRBJ1-3; possible D gene TRBD1, 5 bases. CDR1 and CDR2 from the germline V gene are MDHEN and SYDVKM. Trimming pared 5 bases from V and 0 bases from J, leaving 14 bases between. The CDR3 consists of 16 residues. The CDR3: CASSGSPGGSGNTIYF. CDR3 sequence (DNA): TGTGCCAGCAGTGGGAGCCCCGGGGGCTCTGGAAACACCATATATTTT.

The chain has TRBV7-2 and TRBJ2-3; maybe TRBD1 (6 bases). The CDR3 is made up of 16 amino acids. Germline-derived CDR1 and CDR2 are SGHTA and FQGNSA. Deletions cut 5 bases from V and 3 bases from J, with 18 bases between. CDR3 protein: CASSIRTGGGTDTQYF. Written as DNA, the CDR3 is TGTGCCAGCAGCATCCGGACTGGGGGCGGTACAGATACGCAGTATTTT.

The chain employs TRBV11-2 and TRBJ1-1, with D hard to call. Per the germline V gene, CDR1 is SGHAT and CDR2 is FQNNGV. CDR3 length: 12 amino acids. The V end was cut by 4 bases, the J end by 4 bases, with 7 bases between. The CDR3: CASSSGGTEAFF. The CDR3 coding sequence is TGTGCCAGCAGCTCGGGAGGCACTGAAGCTTTCTTT.

The chain employs TRBV7-9 and TRBJ2-3, with unresolved D. V shed 1 base and J shed 0 bases, with 8 bases lying between them. The germline V gene has CDR1 SEHNR and CDR2 FQNEAQ (reference sequence). The CDR3 is made up of 15 amino acids. The CDR3 here is CASSLDLGSTDTQYF. CDR3 nucleotide sequence: TGTGCCAGCAGCTTAGATCTCGGTAGCACAGATACGCAGTATTTT.

The J gene is TRBJ2-3, the V gene TRBV6-5, with 9 bases identical to TRBD2. This CDR3 has 15 amino acids. V lost 7 bases, J lost 2 bases, and 7 bases stayed unmatched. CDR1 MNHEY and CDR2 SVGAGI come from the germline V gene. The CDR3 coding sequence is TGTGCCAGCATCGGGTTAGCGGGAGCCACAGATACGCAGTATTTT. This sequence encodes CASIGLAGATDTQYF.

V gene TRBV6-6 combines with J gene TRBJ2-7; D is perhaps TRBD1 (5 bases). The CDR3 extends over 13 amino acids. Germline V lookup: CDR1 MNHNY, CDR2 SVGAGI (reference sequence). The ends were cut back, 2 bases at V and 3 bases at J, with 8 bases in the middle. CDR3 residues: CASSYDSFYEQYF. CDR3 sequence (DNA): TGTGCCAGCAGTTACGACAGCTTCTACGAGCAGTACTTC.

The chain joins TRBV27 to TRBJ2-7, with D tentatively TRBD1 (5 bases). Trimming pared 8 bases from V and 5 bases from J, leaving 13 bases between. CDR1 MNHEY and CDR2 SMNVEV come from the germline V gene (reference sequence). The length of the CDR3 is 12 residues. CDR3 nucleotides: TGTGCCAGCCGGGCAGGGATCCACGAGCAGTACTTC. It codes for CASRAGIHEQYF.

This clone was counted once. The CDR3 DNA reads as TGTGCCAGCAGCTTAGGGGCGGGAGAGGCCTACGAGCAGTACTTC. This codes for CASSLGAGEAYEQYF. The chain links TRBV11-3 to TRBJ2-7; 7 nucleotides line up with TRBD2. V shed 1 base and J 2 bases; nucleotides not matched to a gene: 5. Germline values: CDR1 SGHNT, CDR2 YENEEA. The CDR3 totals 15 residues.

This clone has a handful of counts. V usage is TRBV7-9 and J usage is TRBJ1-1; D not resolved. CDR3 length equals 16 residues. CDR1 is SEHNR, CDR2 FQNEAQ, per germline (reference sequence). Trimming stripped 5 bases from V and 2 bases from J, with 18 bases between. The CDR3 loop is CASSNAGTGFNTEAFF. CDR3 bases: TGTGCCAGCAGCAACGCTGGCACGGGGTTCAACACTGAAGCTTTCTTT.

The V call is TRBV6-1, the J call TRBJ1-5, with TRBD1 as a possible D gene (5 bases). From germline, CDR1 is MNHNS and CDR2 SASEGT. The CDR3 covers 13 residues. Trimming took off 10 bases at V and 0 bases at J, with 10 bases between the two ends. CDR3 sequence reads: CAILRGSNQPQHF. CDR3 nucleotides: TGTGCCATCCTAAGGGGTAGCAATCAGCCCCAGCATTTT.

The chain carries TRBV7-8 and TRBJ1-3; 7 nucleotides line up with TRBD1. Germline CDR1 and CDR2: SGHVS and FQNEAQ. Unmatched junction bases numbered 7, after V lost 5 bases and J lost 0 bases. The CDR3 consists of 16 residues. The CDR3 sequence is CASSGNRDSSGNTIYF. Written as DNA, the CDR3 is TGTGCCAGCAGCGGTAACCGGGACAGCTCTGGAAACACCATATATTTT. Full variable domain (missing parts from reference TRBV7-8 and TRBJ1-3): GAGVSQSPRYKVAKRGQDVALRCDPISGHVSLFWYQQALGQGPEFLTYFQNEAQLDKSGLPSDRFFAERPEGSVSTLKIQRTQQEDSAVYLCASSGNRDSSGNTIYFGEGSWLTVV.

V usage is TRBV6-1 and J usage is TRBJ2-2; D might be TRBD1 (6 bases). The CDR3 has 15 residues. V was pared by 4 bases and J by 7 bases, with 16 bases between. CDR1 is MNHNS and CDR2 is SASEGT in the germline V gene. The CDR3, as DNA: TGTGCCAGCAGTGTGCACAGGGCAGATGGCGGGGAGCTGTTTTTT. Translating gives CASSVHRADGGELFF.

With respect to this clone: Germline is not matched at one junction end, which may reflect a read error. This CDR3 is CASSPGGKGTISHEQYF. CDR3 nucleotide sequence: TGCGCCAGCAGCCCCGGGGGGAAGGGGACAATCTCCCACGAGCAGTACTTC. This chain connects TRBV4-1 to TRBJ2-7; D is possibly TRBD2 (7 bases). CDR1 and CDR2 (germline): MGHRA, YSYEKL. The CDR3 length is 17 residues.

This clone appeared a single time. The rearrangement uses TRBV19 and TRBJ2-7; D may be TRBD1 (6 bases). The CDR3 has 13 residues. Germline CDR1 LNHDA, CDR2 SQIVND (reference sequence). V lost 3 bases to trimming and J lost 3 bases, with 9 bases between them. The CDR3 bases are TGTGCCAGTAGTATGGGACAAAACTACGAGCAGTACTTC. It specifies CASSMGQNYEQYF.

The gene calls are TRBV30 and TRBJ2-3; D may be TRBD1 (6 bases). Germline CDR1 is GTSNPN and CDR2 is SVGIG (reference sequence). This CDR3 is built from 17 residues. Trimming took off 3 bases at V and 0 bases at J, with 19 bases between the two ends. The CDR3 region is CAWSNGAETGSTDTQYF. CDR3 nucleotides: TGTGCCTGGAGCAATGGTGCGGAGACAGGTAGCACAGATACGCAGTATTTT.

This clone was counted once. The chain couples TRBV7-6 to TRBJ2-3, with a weak D call TRBD1 (5 bases). Germline loops: CDR1 SGHVS, CDR2 FNYEAQ. The V end was cut by 6 bases, the J end by 6 bases, with 19 bases between. CDR3 length: 15 residues. For the CDR3, the DNA is TGTGCCAGCAGTCCAAGGACACGGGCCCTGGATACGCAGTATTTT. It specifies CASSPRTRALDTQYF.

The rearrangement joins TRBV5-1 to TRBJ1-5, with TRBD1 matching over 7 bases. Germline assignment: CDR1 SGHRS and CDR2 YFSETQ. This CDR3 is built from 14 residues. V was pared by 4 bases and J by 5 bases, with 6 bases of the junction left unmatched. As DNA, the CDR3 is TGCGCCAGCAGCCCCAGAGGGGGCTATCAGCCCCAGCATTTT. It is translated as CASSPRGGYQPQHF.

The genes are TRBV19 and TRBJ2-7; weak D call: TRBD2 (5 bases). There are 13 residues in the CDR3. Trimming removed 2 bases from V and 6 bases from J, with 11 bases in between. CDR1 and CDR2 from the germline V gene are LNHDA and SQIVND (reference sequence). The CDR3 loop is CASSISGLGEQYF. Written as DNA, the CDR3 is TGTGCCAGTAGTATATCCGGACTCGGCGAGCAGTACTTC.

The V gene is TRBV2, the J gene TRBJ1-5; 8 nucleotides align to TRBD1. The length of the CDR3 is 17 residues. V trimming: 6 bases; J trimming: 4 bases; junction bases outside the gene matches: 14. Germline-derived CDR1 and CDR2 are SNHLY and FYNNEI. The CDR3 coding sequence is TGTGCCAGCAGAGGCCTCAGGGGGCGTGAGGCTAATCAGCCCCAGCATTTT. This gives the protein CASRGLRGREANQPQHF. The entire variable domain, with the rest obtained from reference TRBV2 and TRBJ1-5, is as follows: EPEVTQTPSHQVTQMGQEVILRCVPISNHLYFYWYRQILGQKVEFLVSFYNNEISEKSEIFDDQFSVERPDGSNFTLKIRSTKLEDSAMYFCASRGLRGREANQPQHFGDGTRLSIL.

CDR3 sequence (DNA): TGTGCCAGCAGTAAGAGACTAGCGGGAGAACCCGGGGAGCTGTTTTTT. This translates into CASSKRLAGEPGELFF. The chain joins TRBV7-9 to TRBJ2-2; 12 bases match TRBD2. Germline V CDR1 and CDR2: SEHNR, FQNEAQ (reference sequence). V was pared by 6 bases and J by 6 bases, with 8 bases of the junction left unmatched. This CDR3 contains 16 residues.

The chain is built from TRBV27 and TRBJ2-3; D unresolved. Trimming took 3 bases from V and 3 from J, leaving 10 bases between them. Germline CDR1 is MNHEY and CDR2 is SMNVEV (reference sequence). The CDR3 is 14 residues long. The CDR3 DNA sequence: TGTGCCAGCAGTTTTTCACTACAAACAGATACGCAGTATTTT. Translated, it gives CASSFSLQTDTQYF.